This TCR beta chain originates from a study of T-cell reconstitution after alpha-beta-depleted transplantation in children. The study, taken as a whole, reports: From newly produced T cells came most of the T-cell counts and diversity one year after transplant. Reportedly, only several hundred clones from non-depleted graft cells drove alpha-beta T-cell counts at about two months. Some patients' high day-60 TCRbeta diversity was attributed to recipient cells surviving conditioning.

V was pared by 4 bases and J by 3 bases, with 9 bases of the junction left unmatched. CDR1 and CDR2 from the germline V gene are SGHRS and YFSETQ. CDR3 length equals 15 residues. The table lists this clonotype with a few counts. What it recognizes is unknown. TCRbeta library preparation incorporated unique molecular identifiers. Via MiXCR, TCRdb re-called the PCR reads, giving one row per CDR3 protein. The sample yields 300,000 to 400,000 distinct CDR3 sequences, about a sixth seen once. Specimen: PBMCs, mostly from graft donor cells, collected 360 days after TCRalphabeta/CD19-depleted stem cell transplant. The V gene is TRBV5-1, the J gene TRBJ2-7; TRBD2 matches at 8 bases. This sequence originates from a male patient aged 2 to 9 who had a stem cell transplant for acute lymphoblastic leukemia, so the T cells may come from the graft donor. The CDR3 region is CASSRMREEYYEQYF. CDR3 DNA: TGCGCCAGCAGCCGGATGCGGGAGGAGTACTACGAGCAGTACTTC.